Listed below are T cell receptor beta chains from one sample, sequenced in a study of blood T cells in healthy people across ages. MiXCR was run by TCRdb on the 5' RACE reads, yielding one entry per CDR3 protein. Here the sample spans fewer than 1,000,000 distinct CDR3 sequences, around 43% being singletons. Source material: blood. The receptors here all came from a man aged 55 to 69 in good health. The CDR3 runs from the conserved cysteine through the conserved F or W. The size entry is marked missing in some rows and otherwise reads once, few, many or a size class.

clone_size: -
j_call: TRBJ2-1
v_call: TRBV12-3/TRBV12-4
cdr3_aa: CASSSRTSGKVNEQFF

clone_size: many
j_call: TRBJ2-1
v_call: TRBV10-3
cdr3_aa: CAISVVDEQFF

clone_size: -
j_call: TRBJ2-7
v_call: TRBV10-3
cdr3_aa: CAISDRSYEQYF

clone_size: -
j_call: TRBJ2-2
v_call: TRBV20-1
cdr3_aa: CSAGQGTGELFF

clone_size: -
j_call: TRBJ2-3
v_call: TRBV14
cdr3_aa: CASSPPGVFTDTQYF

clone_size: few
j_call: TRBJ2-5
v_call: TRBV7-2
cdr3_aa: CASSFAPEDRGLFGETQYF

clone_size: -
j_call: TRBJ2-7
v_call: TRBV14
cdr3_aa: CASSQGQNYEQYF

clone_size: -
j_call: TRBJ2-7
v_call: TRBV12-3/TRBV12-4
cdr3_aa: CASSLGGIGEIQYF

clone_size: -
j_call: TRBJ1-5
v_call: TRBV27
cdr3_aa: CASSSTANQPQHF

clone_size: -
j_call: TRBJ2-1
v_call: TRBV11-2
cdr3_aa: CASSPLSVSNNEQFF

clone_size: few
j_call: TRBJ1-5
v_call: TRBV7-2
cdr3_aa: CASSLERVGDQPQHF

clone_size: -
j_call: -
v_call: TRBV18
cdr3_aa: CASSQRDREQYF

clone_size: few
j_call: TRBJ2-7
v_call: TRBV6-2/TRBV6-3
cdr3_aa: CASSYLLGQSSYEQYF

clone_size: -
j_call: TRBJ2-5
v_call: TRBV20-1
cdr3_aa: CSARDQGAGGQETQYF

clone_size: -
j_call: TRBJ2-1
v_call: TRBV10-1
cdr3_aa: CASSESVAESYNEQFF

clone_size: -
j_call: TRBJ1-2
v_call: TRBV6-5
cdr3_aa: CASSGTVGGLGYTF

clone_size: few
j_call: TRBJ2-2
v_call: TRBV29-1
cdr3_aa: CSVARQGADGELFF

clone_size: few
j_call: TRBJ2-1
v_call: TRBV7-9
cdr3_aa: CASSLGLAGEYNEQFF

clone_size: -
j_call: TRBJ2-7
v_call: TRBV12-3/TRBV12-4
cdr3_aa: CASSFTGGAYEQYF

clone_size: -
j_call: TRBJ2-2
v_call: TRBV6-6
cdr3_aa: CASSSSCIGAGELFF

clone_size: -
j_call: TRBJ2-1
v_call: TRBV30
cdr3_aa: CAWSPGAGYNEQFF

clone_size: few
j_call: TRBJ2-7
v_call: TRBV27
cdr3_aa: CASSLSLIQGLSYEQYF

clone_size: few
j_call: TRBJ2-5
v_call: TRBV15
cdr3_aa: CATSRGYAGEEQYF

clone_size: few
j_call: TRBJ1-5
v_call: TRBV4-3
cdr3_aa: CASSQDLGLSNQPQHF

clone_size: -
j_call: TRBJ2-7
v_call: TRBV12-3/TRBV12-4
cdr3_aa: CASSLVGQFYEQYF

clone_size: -
j_call: TRBJ2-3
v_call: TRBV9
cdr3_aa: CASSVGPQGRADTQYF

clone_size: -
j_call: TRBJ2-5
v_call: TRBV15
cdr3_aa: CATSRDVGETQYF

clone_size: -
j_call: -
v_call: TRBV10-3
cdr3_aa: CAISESAGGFYNEQYF

clone_size: -
j_call: TRBJ1-2
v_call: TRBV6-5
cdr3_aa: CASRSGTAYGYTF

clone_size: -
j_call: TRBJ1-5
v_call: TRBV12-3/TRBV12-4
cdr3_aa: CASSGRQGVVQPQHF

clone_size: -
j_call: TRBJ2-6
v_call: TRBV4-3
cdr3_aa: CASSQGSGYSGANVLTF

clone_size: -
j_call: TRBJ2-1
v_call: TRBV27
cdr3_aa: CASSIQGTNEQFF

clone_size: -
j_call: TRBJ2-5
v_call: TRBV7-9
cdr3_aa: CASSPPGTGTETQYF

clone_size: -
j_call: TRBJ2-1
v_call: TRBV10-3
cdr3_aa: CAISGLQGHAINEQFF

clone_size: -
j_call: TRBJ2-2
v_call: TRBV20-1
cdr3_aa: CSAGDRVIGGLFF

clone_size: -
j_call: TRBJ1-1
v_call: TRBV29-1
cdr3_aa: CSVGNQAIGTEAFF